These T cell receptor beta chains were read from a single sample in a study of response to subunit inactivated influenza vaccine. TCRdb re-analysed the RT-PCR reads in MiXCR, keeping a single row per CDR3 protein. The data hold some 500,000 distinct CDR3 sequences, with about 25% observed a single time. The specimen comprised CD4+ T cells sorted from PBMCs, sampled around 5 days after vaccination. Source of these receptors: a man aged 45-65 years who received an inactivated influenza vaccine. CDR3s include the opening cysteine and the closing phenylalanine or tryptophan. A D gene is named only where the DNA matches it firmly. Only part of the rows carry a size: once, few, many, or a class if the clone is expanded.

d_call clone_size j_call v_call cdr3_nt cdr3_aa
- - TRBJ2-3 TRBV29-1 TGCAGCGTTGGGATGCGGGGGCGCACAGATACGCAGTATTTT CSVGMRGRTDTQYF
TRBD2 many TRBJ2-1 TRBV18 TGTGCCAGCTCAGCAGAGTCCGGGACTACCTACAATGAGCAGTTCTTC CASSAESGTTYNEQFF
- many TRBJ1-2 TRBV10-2 TGCGCCAGCACCCAGAGAGGGGATCGCTATGGCTACACCTTC CASTQRGDRYGYTF
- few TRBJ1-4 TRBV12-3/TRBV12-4 TGTGCCAGCAGCTATTTGCGGGAAAAACTGTTTTTT CASSYLREKLFF
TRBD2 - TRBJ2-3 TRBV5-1 TGCGCCAGCAGTGCAATAGCGGGGGTTGCAGATACGCAGTATTTT CASSAIAGVADTQYF
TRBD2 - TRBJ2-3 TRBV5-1 TGCGCCAGCAGCGTCGGGACTAGCGGGAGGGGCACAGATACGCAGTATTTT CASSVGTSGRGTDTQYF
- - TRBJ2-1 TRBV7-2 TGTGCCAGCAGCTCCCCGGGACGAGTCAATGAGCAGTTCTTC CASSSPGRVNEQFF
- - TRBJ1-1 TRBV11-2 TGTGCCAGCAGCCAGCCATCAGGACCTGAAGCTTTCTTT CASSQPSGPEAFF
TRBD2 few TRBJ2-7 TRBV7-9 TGTGCCAGCAGCCAGGGGACTAGCGGAACCTCATACGAGCAGTACTTC CASSQGTSGTSYEQYF
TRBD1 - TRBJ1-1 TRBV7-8 TGTGCCAGCAGCAAACCAGGGGGCTGGACTGAAGCTTTCTTT CASSKPGGWTEAFF
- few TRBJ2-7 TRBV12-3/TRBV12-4 TGTGCCAGCAGTTTCCGACAGGCCTCCTTCTACGAGCAGTACTTC CASSFRQASFYEQYF
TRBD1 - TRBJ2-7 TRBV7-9 TGTGCCAGCAACGGACAGGAATCCTACGAGCAGTACTTC CASNGQESYEQYF
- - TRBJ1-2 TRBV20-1 TGCAGTGCTAAACGGGAAACTAACTATGGCTACACCTTC CSAKRETNYGYTF
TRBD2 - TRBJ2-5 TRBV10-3 TGTGCCATCAGTGGAGGGACTAGCGGGGTCCGGCAGACCCAGTACTTC CAISGGTSGVRQTQYF
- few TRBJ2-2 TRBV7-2 TGTGCCAGCAGCCAAGGGGTGCGGGGCGTTGGCGGGGAGCTGTTTTTT CASSQGVRGVGGELFF